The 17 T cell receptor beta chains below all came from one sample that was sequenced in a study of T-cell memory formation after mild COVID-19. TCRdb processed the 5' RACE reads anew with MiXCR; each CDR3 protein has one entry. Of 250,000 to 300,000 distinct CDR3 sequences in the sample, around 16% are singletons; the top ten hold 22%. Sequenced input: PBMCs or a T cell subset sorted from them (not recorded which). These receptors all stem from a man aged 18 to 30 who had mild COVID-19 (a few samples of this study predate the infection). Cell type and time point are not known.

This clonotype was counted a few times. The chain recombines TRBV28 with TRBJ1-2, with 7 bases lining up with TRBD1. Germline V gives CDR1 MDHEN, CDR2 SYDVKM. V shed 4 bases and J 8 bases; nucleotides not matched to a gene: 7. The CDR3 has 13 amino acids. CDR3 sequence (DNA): TGTGCCAGCAGTTACGACAGGGATCGCGGCTACACCTTC. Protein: CASSYDRDRGYTF.

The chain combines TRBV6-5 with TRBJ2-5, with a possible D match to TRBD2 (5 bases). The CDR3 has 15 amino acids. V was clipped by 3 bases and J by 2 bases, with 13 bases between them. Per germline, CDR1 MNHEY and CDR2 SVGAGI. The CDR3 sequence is CASSYASRSQETQYF. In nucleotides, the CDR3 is TGTGCCAGCAGTTATGCTAGCCGAAGTCAAGAGACCCAGTACTTC.

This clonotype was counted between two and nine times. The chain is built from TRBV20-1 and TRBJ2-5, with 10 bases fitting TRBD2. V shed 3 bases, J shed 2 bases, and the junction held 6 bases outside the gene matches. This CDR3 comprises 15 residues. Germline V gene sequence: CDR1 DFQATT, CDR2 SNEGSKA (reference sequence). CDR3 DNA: TGCAGTGCTAGGCTCGGACTAGCGGTGCAAGAGACCCAGTACTTC. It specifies CSARLGLAVQETQYF.

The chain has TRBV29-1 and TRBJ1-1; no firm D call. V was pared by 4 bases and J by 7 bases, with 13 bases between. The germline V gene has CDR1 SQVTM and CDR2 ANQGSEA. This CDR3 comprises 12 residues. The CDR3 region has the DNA TGCAGCGTTGGGGATAGAAGCAGTGAAGCTTTCTTT. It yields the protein CSVGDRSSEAFF.

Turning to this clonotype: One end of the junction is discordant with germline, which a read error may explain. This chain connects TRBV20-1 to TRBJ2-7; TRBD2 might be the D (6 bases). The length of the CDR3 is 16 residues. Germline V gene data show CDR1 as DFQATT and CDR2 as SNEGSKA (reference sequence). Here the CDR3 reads CSASTSIRRWSFEQYF. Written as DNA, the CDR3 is TGCAGTGCTTCGACTAGTATAAGGCGATGGTCCTTCGAGCAGTACTTC.

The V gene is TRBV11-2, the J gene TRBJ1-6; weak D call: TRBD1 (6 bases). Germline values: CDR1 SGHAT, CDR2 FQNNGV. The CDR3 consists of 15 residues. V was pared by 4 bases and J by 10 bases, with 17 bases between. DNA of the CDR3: TGTGCCAGCAGCTCTTCACAGGGTCGTGGATCACCCCTCCACTTT. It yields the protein CASSSSQGRGSPLHF.

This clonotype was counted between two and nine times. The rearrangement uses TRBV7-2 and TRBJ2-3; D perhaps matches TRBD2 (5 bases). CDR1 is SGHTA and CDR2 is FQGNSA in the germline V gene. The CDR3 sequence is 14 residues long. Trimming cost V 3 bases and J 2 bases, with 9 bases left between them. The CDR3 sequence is CASSFNGDTDTQYF. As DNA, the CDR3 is TGTGCCAGCAGCTTTAACGGGGACACAGATACGCAGTATTTT.

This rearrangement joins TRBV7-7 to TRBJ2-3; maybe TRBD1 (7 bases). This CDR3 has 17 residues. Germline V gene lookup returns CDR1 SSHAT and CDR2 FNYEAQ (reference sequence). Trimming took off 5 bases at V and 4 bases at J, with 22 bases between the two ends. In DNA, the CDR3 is TGTGCCAGCAGCACACCAGGGGGGCGGCGGGGCCCAGATACGCAGTATTTT. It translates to CASSTPGGRRGPDTQYF.

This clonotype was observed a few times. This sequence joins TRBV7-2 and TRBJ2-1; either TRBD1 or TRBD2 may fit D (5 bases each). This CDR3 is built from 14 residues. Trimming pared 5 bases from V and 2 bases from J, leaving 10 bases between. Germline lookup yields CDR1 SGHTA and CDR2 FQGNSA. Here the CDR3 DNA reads TGTGCCAGCAGCACGGGACGGGCCTACAATGAGCAGTTCTTC. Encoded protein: CASSTGRAYNEQFF. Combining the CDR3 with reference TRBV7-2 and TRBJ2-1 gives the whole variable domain GAGVSQSPSNKVTEKGKDVELRCDPISGHTALYWYRQSLGQGLEFLIYFQGNSAPDKSGLPSDRFSAERTGGSVSTLTIQRTQQEDSAVYLCASSTGRAYNEQFFGPGTRLTVL.

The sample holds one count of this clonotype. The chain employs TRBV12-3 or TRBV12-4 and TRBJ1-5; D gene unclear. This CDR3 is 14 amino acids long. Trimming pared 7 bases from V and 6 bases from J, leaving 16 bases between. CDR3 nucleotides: TGTGCCAGCACCGGGGTCTTGGGAAGTCAGCCCCAGCATTTT. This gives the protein CASTGVLGSQPQHF.

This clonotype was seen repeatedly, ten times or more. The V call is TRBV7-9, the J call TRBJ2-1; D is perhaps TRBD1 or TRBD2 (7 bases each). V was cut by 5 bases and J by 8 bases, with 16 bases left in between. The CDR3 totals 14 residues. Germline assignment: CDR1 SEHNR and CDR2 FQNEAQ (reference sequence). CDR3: CASSLSGGVDEQFF. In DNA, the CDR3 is TGTGCCAGCAGCCTTTCAGGGGGGGTGGATGAGCAGTTCTTC.

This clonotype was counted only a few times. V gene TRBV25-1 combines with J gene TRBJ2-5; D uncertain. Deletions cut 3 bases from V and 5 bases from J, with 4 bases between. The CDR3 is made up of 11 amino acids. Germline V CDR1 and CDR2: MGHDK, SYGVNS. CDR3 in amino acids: CASSDPETQYF. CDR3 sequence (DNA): TGTGCCAGCAGTGACCCGGAGACCCAGTACTTC.

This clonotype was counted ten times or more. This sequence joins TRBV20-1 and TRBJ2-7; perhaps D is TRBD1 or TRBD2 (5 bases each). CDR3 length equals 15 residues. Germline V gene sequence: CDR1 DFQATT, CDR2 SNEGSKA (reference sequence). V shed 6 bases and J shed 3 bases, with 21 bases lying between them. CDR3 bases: TGCAGTGCGCAGAGGGGCCCGGCTTACAGCTACGAGCAGTACGTC. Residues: CSAQRGPAYSYEQYV.

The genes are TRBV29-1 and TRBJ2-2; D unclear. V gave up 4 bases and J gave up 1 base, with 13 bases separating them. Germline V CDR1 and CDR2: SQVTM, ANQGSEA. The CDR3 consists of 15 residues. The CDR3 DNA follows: TGCAGCGTTGGCCTTGGGTCGCAGAACACCGGGGAGCTGTTTTTT. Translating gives CSVGLGSQNTGELFF.

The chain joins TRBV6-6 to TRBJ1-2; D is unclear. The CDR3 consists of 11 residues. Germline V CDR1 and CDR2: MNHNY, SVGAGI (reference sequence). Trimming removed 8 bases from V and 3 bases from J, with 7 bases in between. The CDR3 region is CASSFDYGYTF. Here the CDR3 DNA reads TGTGCCAGCTCGTTCGACTATGGCTACACCTTC.

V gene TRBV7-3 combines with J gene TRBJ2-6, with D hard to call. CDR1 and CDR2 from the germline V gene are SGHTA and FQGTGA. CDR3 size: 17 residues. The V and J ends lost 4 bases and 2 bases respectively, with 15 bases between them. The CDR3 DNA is TGTGCCAGCAGCTCGACACGGTATTGGCCTGGGGCCAACGTCCTGACTTTC. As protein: CASSSTRYWPGANVLTF.

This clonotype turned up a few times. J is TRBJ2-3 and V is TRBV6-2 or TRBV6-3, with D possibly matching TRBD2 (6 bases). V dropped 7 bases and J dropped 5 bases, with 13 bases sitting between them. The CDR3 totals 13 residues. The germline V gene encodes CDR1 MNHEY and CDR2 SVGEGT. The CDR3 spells CASTLGGRDTQYF. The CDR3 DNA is TGTGCCAGCACCCTGGGGGGACGAGATACGCAGTATTTT.